One sample yielded the 29 T cell receptor beta chains listed below, sequenced in a study of blood T cell repertoires in COVID-19. Profiled with immunoSEQ multiplex PCR; TCRdb holds only in-frame clones, not every one. The repertoire holds 40,000 to 55,000 clones, with nearly 85% as singletons. Sequenced: peripheral blood. These receptors were taken from a man aged 35 to 55 with acute or convalescent COVID-19.

The chain links TRBV18 to TRBJ1-3; D remains unclear. CDR3 size: 15 residues. The germline CDR1 and CDR2 sequences are KGHSH and LQKENI. V shed 4 bases and J shed 0 bases, with 10 bases lying between them. This CDR3 reads CASSLAGFSGNTIYF. The CDR3 nucleotides read TGTGCCAGCTCACTTGCGGGGTTCTCTGGAAACACCATATATTTT.

This clone was counted only a few times. CDR3 in amino acids: CASSSRDRGNTIYF. The CDR3 DNA reads TGTGCCAGCAGCTCCCGGGACAGAGGAAACACCATATATTTT. V usage is TRBV11-3 and J usage is TRBJ1-3; 7 nucleotides agree with TRBD1. The CDR3 covers 14 residues. With V trimmed by 4 bases and J by 4 bases, 4 bases remained unmatched. From germline, CDR1 is SGHNT and CDR2 YENEEA.

This clone was seen only once. The chain uses TRBV28 and TRBJ1-2; D gene uncertain. The germline V and J ends were trimmed by 8 bases and 4 bases, with 14 bases remaining between them. The CDR3 sequence is 13 residues long. The germline gives CDR1 MDHEN, CDR2 SYDVKM. For the CDR3, the DNA is TGTGCCAGCTCCCTCGGCGGATCCTATGGCTACACCTTC. Translation gives CASSLGGSYGYTF.

This chain joins TRBV3-1 (or the pseudogene TRBV3-2) and TRBJ2-3; possibly TRBD2 for D (7 bases). CDR1 LGHDT and CDR2 YNNKEL come from the germline V gene (reference sequence). The CDR3 is 15 residues long. The V and J ends lost 0 bases and 4 bases respectively, with 11 bases between them. For the CDR3, the DNA is TGTGCCAGCAGCCAAGATTGGCGGGGGCCAGATACGCAGTATTTT. It encodes CASSQDWRGPDTQYF.

The chain has TRBV10-1 and TRBJ1-1; 12 bases fit TRBD1. CDR1 and CDR2 (germline): WNHNN, SYGVQD (reference sequence). With 5 bases clipped from V and 4 bases from J, the junction kept 8 bases outside the gene matches. CDR3 length: 16 amino acids. The CDR3 loop is CASSYRRDRGPTEAFF. The CDR3 DNA follows: TGCGCCAGCAGTTACCGCCGGGACAGGGGGCCCACTGAAGCTTTCTTT.

V usage is TRBV21-1 and J usage is TRBJ1-5. TRBV21-1 has pseudogene status. CDR3 length: 15 residues. The chain's CDR3 is CASSKDGDRGQPQHF. CDR3 nucleotides: TGTGCCAGCAGCAAAGACGGGGATAGAGGTCAGCCCCAGCATTTT.

Only a few counts were recorded for this clone. The chain links TRBV29-1 to TRBJ2-1; D is uncertain. Between the trimmed V and J ends, which lost 4 bases and 0 bases, there was a span of 10 bases. In germline, CDR1 is SQVTM, CDR2 ANQGSEA. This CDR3 is built from 14 residues. CDR3 nucleotides: TGCAGCGTTGGACGACTGGACTCCTACAATGAGCAGTTCTTC. This translates into CSVGRLDSYNEQFF.

This clone was seen just once. The CDR3 bases are TGTGCCAGTAGGGGAGGGTCCGGGGAGCTGTTTTTT. It translates to CASRGGSGELFF. The chain uses TRBV19 and TRBJ2-2; 7 positions match TRBD2. There are 12 residues in the CDR3. The germline CDR1 and CDR2 sequences are LNHDA and SQIVND (reference sequence). J was trimmed by 6 bases and V by 6 bases; bases with no gene match: 1.

The V gene is TRBV3-1 (or the pseudogene TRBV3-2), the J gene TRBJ2-2; D possibly corresponds to TRBD2 (5 bases). Looked up from germline, CDR1 is LGHDT and CDR2 is YNNKEL (reference sequence). This CDR3 contains 15 residues. V lost 3 bases to trimming and J lost 2 bases, with 10 bases between them. CDR3 nucleotides: TGTGCCAGCAGCCAGGGGAGCCTTAACACCGGGGAGCTGTTTTTT. It codes for CASSQGSLNTGELFF.

This sequence joins TRBV27 and TRBJ1-1; 7 bases align to TRBD1. The germline V gene encodes CDR1 MNHEY and CDR2 SMNVEV (reference sequence). V shed 4 bases and J 1 base; nucleotides not matched to a gene: 6. CDR3 length: 15 residues. Here the CDR3 DNA reads TGTGCCAGCAGTTCATCGCGGACAGGGAACACTGAAGCTTTCTTT. This codes for CASSSSRTGNTEAFF.

V and J are TRBV18 and TRBJ1-6; TRBD1 aligns across 9 bases. The CDR3 covers 15 residues. V shed 1 base and J 9 bases; nucleotides not matched to a gene: 4. Looked up from germline, CDR1 is KGHSH and CDR2 is LQKENI. The CDR3 loop is CASSPLRDRASPLHF. The CDR3 nucleotides are TGTGCCAGCTCACCACTACGGGACAGGGCTTCACCCCTCCACTTT.

The chain joins TRBV27 to TRBJ1-2, with D uncertain. The CDR3 runs to 13 residues. Trimming left V 6 bases short and J 2 bases short, with 10 bases between. Germline loops: CDR1 MNHEY, CDR2 SMNVEV (reference sequence). CDR3 DNA sequence: TGTGCCAGCAGCCAGATCGGGAACTATGGCTACACCTTC. Its protein is CASSQIGNYGYTF.

This clone was detected only a few times. The chain uses TRBV11-2 and TRBJ1-1; weak D call: TRBD1 (6 bases). Germline CDR1 and CDR2: SGHAT and FQNNGV. This CDR3 spans 13 amino acids. V lost 5 bases to trimming and J lost 1 base, with 8 bases between them. CDR3 sequence: CASSGDKNTEAFF. As DNA, the CDR3 is TGTGCCAGCAGCGGGGACAAGAACACTGAAGCTTTCTTT. The whole variable domain, filled in from reference TRBV11-2 and TRBJ1-1, reads EAGVAQSPRYKIIEKRQSVAFWCNPISGHATLYWYQQILGQGPKLLIQFQNNGVVDDSQLPKDRFSAERLKGVDSTLKIQPAKLEDSAVYLCASSGDKNTEAFFGQGTRLTVV.

The chain joins TRBV5-1 to TRBJ2-2, with D maybe TRBD2 (7 bases). V lost 2 bases to trimming and J lost 4 bases, with 15 bases between them. CDR1 SGHRS and CDR2 YFSETQ come from the germline V gene. The CDR3 spans 16 residues. The chain's CDR3 is CASSLWGGASTGELFF. CDR3 nucleotides: TGCGCCAGCAGCTTATGGGGGGGCGCCAGCACCGGGGAGCTGTTTTTT.

This clone appeared a single time. The V call is TRBV28, the J call TRBJ1-4; TRBD1 matches 8 bases. The V gene's germline CDR1 is MDHEN and CDR2 SYDVKM. Trimming took 3 bases from V and 4 from J; bases not matched to a gene: 7. The CDR3 contains 16 residues. The CDR3 loop is CASSFGMGQDNEKLFF. The CDR3 nucleotides read TGTGCCAGCAGTTTTGGGATGGGACAGGATAATGAAAAACTGTTTTTT.

The chain uses TRBV7-8 and TRBJ2-7; D might be TRBD1 (6 bases). Per the germline V gene, CDR1 is SGHVS and CDR2 is FQNEAQ. Trimming pared 3 bases from V and 2 bases from J, leaving 11 bases between. This CDR3 has 14 residues. The CDR3 bases are TGTGCCAGCAGCTTGGACCCAGGGGCCTACGAGCAGTACGTC. Its protein product is CASSLDPGAYEQYV.

The rearrangement links TRBV19 to TRBJ2-1; D may be TRBD2 (6 bases). The V end was cut by 3 bases, the J end by 4 bases, with 16 bases between. The CDR3 runs 16 residues. Germline V lookup: CDR1 LNHDA, CDR2 SQIVND (reference sequence). For the CDR3, the DNA is TGTGCCAGTAGTATTCGTTCTAGCGCGAGATACAATGAGCAGTTCTTC. This codes for CASSIRSSARYNEQFF.

Only one count was recorded for this clone. The chain joins TRBV10-2 to TRBJ2-1, with 8 positions matching TRBD2. This CDR3 region has 15 residues. The junction had 8 bases not matched to a gene; V was cut back by 6 bases and J by 4 bases. The germline V gene has CDR1 WSHSY and CDR2 SAAADI. Here the CDR3 DNA reads TGCGCCAGCAGCCAGGGAGCGGGGGCGTACAATGAGCAGTTCTTC. It specifies CASSQGAGAYNEQFF.

The chain is built from TRBV30 and TRBJ1-6; TRBD1 agrees at 11 bases. V lost 4 bases and J lost 5; bases outside the gene matches: 10. Germline values: CDR1 GTSNPN, CDR2 SVGIG (reference sequence). The CDR3 is 17 residues long. Here the CDR3 DNA reads TGTGCCTGGAATCCCGGGACAGGGGGGTCTAATAATTCACCCCTCCACTTT. Encoded protein: CAWNPGTGGSNNSPLHF.

The rearrangement uses TRBV29-1 and TRBJ2-3, with D possibly being TRBD2 (6 bases). Germline-derived CDR1 and CDR2 are SQVTM and ANQGSEA. The CDR3 spans 13 residues. The V end lost 7 bases, the J end lost 5 bases, and 16 bases lay between the germline ends. The CDR3: CSAGPGAVDTQYF. Written as DNA, the CDR3 is TGCAGCGCGGGTCCGGGAGCGGTAGATACGCAGTATTTT.

The rearrangement joins TRBV27 to TRBJ1-2; D not certain. This CDR3 spans 13 amino acids. From germline, CDR1 is MNHEY and CDR2 SMNVEV (reference sequence). The V end was cut by 3 bases, the J end by 2 bases, with 7 bases between. This CDR3 is CASSLRQNYGYTF. The CDR3 region has the DNA TGTGCCAGCAGTTTGAGGCAGAACTATGGCTACACCTTC.

V and J are TRBV4-1 and TRBJ2-3, with TRBD2 matching over 10 bases. From germline, CDR1 is MGHRA and CDR2 YSYEKL. This CDR3 contains 18 residues. V was pared by 0 bases and J by 3 bases, with 9 bases of the junction left unmatched. The CDR3 coding sequence is TGCGCCAGCAGCCAAGACCCGACTAGCGGGTCTAGTACAGATACGCAGTATTTT. As protein: CASSQDPTSGSSTDTQYF.

This chain connects TRBV2 to TRBJ2-2; D is perhaps TRBD1 (6 bases). This CDR3 has 14 amino acids. The germline CDR1 and CDR2 sequences are SNHLY and FYNNEI. Trimming removed 2 bases from V and 5 bases from J, with 9 bases in between. CDR3 sequence reads: CASSEPGATGELFF. CDR3 nucleotides: TGTGCCAGCAGTGAACCAGGGGCAACCGGGGAGCTGTTTTTT.

This chain joins TRBV5-8 and TRBJ1-3; no reliable D call. Germline V gene sequence: CDR1 SGHTS, CDR2 YDEGEE. This CDR3 region has 13 residues. The V end lost 0 bases, the J end lost 4 bases, and 5 bases lay between the germline ends. CDR3 amino acids: CASSLVRGNTIYF. In nucleotides, the CDR3 is TGTGCCAGCAGCTTGGTTCGGGGAAACACCATATATTTT.

The chain has TRBV12-5 and TRBJ2-1; 8 bases agree with TRBD1. The ends lost 0 bases at V and 8 bases at J; junction bases unmatched: 6. Germline CDR1 and CDR2: LGHNT and FRNRAP. The CDR3 length is 15 residues. This CDR3 is CASGLVKTGAHEQFF. As DNA, the CDR3 is TGTGCTAGTGGTTTGGTCAAGACAGGGGCCCATGAGCAGTTCTTC.

The chain couples TRBV9 to TRBJ1-3, with unresolved D. The CDR3 contains 14 residues. Looked up from germline, CDR1 is SGDLS and CDR2 is YYNGEE. The V end lost 0 bases, the J end lost 1 base, and 5 bases lay between the germline ends. CDR3 region: CASSVVESGNTIYF. The CDR3 bases are TGTGCCAGCAGCGTAGTAGAGTCTGGAAACACCATATATTTT.

The chain has TRBV5-1 and TRBJ1-2, with D perhaps matching TRBD1 (6 bases). V lost 4 bases and J lost 4, with 14 bases in between. CDR1 is SGHRS, CDR2 YFSETQ, per germline. CDR3 length: 14 amino acids. In DNA, the CDR3 is TGCGCCAGCAGCGACGAGACAGGCCTCTATGGCTACACCTTC. Amino acid sequence: CASSDETGLYGYTF.

The chain links TRBV2 to TRBJ1-5, with D uncertain. The length of the CDR3 is 15 residues. Per germline, CDR1 SNHLY and CDR2 FYNNEI. With 2 bases removed from V and 0 bases from J, the gap between germline ends came to 8 bases. CDR3 protein: CASSERSISNQPQHF. The CDR3 DNA follows: TGTGCCAGCAGTGAACGGAGCATTAGCAATCAGCCCCAGCATTTT.

The genes are TRBV18 and TRBJ1-5; D gene ambiguous. The CDR3 has 12 residues. CDR1 is KGHSH, CDR2 LQKENI, per germline. V lost 3 bases and J 9 bases, leaving 9 bases between the germline ends. CDR3 in amino acids: CASSPESGPQHF. CDR3 DNA sequence: TGTGCCAGCTCACCTGAGTCAGGGCCCCAGCATTTT.